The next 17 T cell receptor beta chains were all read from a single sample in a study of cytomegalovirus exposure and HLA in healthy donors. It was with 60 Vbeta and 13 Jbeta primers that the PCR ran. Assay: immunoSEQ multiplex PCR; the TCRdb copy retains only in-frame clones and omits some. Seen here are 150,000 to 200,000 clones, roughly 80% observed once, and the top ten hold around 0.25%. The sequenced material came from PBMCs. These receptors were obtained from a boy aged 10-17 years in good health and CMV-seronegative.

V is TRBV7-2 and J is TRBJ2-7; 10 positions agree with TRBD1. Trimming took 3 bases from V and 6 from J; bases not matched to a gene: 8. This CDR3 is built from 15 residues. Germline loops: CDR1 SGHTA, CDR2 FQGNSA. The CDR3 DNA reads TGTGCCAGCAGCTTGGGGGGGACAGGGGCAGCCGAGCAGTACTTC. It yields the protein CASSLGGTGAAEQYF.

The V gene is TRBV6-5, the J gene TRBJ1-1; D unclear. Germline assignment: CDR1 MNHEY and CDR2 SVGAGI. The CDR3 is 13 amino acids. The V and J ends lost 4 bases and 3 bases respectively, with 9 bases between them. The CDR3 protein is CASSSREYTEAFF. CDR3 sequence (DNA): TGTGCCAGCAGTTCGAGGGAGTACACTGAAGCTTTCTTT.

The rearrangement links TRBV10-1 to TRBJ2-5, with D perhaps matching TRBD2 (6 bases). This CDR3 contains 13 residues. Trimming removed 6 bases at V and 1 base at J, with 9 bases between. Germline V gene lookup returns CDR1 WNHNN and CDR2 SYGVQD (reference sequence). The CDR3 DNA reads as TGCGCCAGCAGCGCGGGGACCCAAGAGACCCAGTACTTC. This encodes CASSAGTQETQYF.

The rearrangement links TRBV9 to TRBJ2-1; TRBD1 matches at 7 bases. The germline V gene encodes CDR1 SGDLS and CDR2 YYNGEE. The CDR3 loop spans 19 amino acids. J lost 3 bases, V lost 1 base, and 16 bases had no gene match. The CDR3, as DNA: TGTGCCAGCAGCGTAAGCCGGGACAGTCGGAGATCTAGCTACAATGAGCAGTTCTTC. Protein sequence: CASSVSRDSRRSSYNEQFF.

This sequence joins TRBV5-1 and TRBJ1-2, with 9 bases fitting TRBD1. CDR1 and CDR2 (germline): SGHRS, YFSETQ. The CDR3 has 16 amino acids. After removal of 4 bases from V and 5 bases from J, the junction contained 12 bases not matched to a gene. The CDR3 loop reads CASSGPGTGLLYGYTF. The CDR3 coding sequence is TGCGCCAGCAGCGGACCCGGGACAGGGCTCCTTTATGGCTACACCTTC.

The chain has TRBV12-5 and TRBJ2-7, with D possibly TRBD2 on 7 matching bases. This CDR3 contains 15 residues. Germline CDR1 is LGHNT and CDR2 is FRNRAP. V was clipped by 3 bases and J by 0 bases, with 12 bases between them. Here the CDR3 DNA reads TGTGCTAGTGGTTTCGGGGGGCGGCCCTCCTACGAGCAGTACTTC. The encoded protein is CASGFGGRPSYEQYF.

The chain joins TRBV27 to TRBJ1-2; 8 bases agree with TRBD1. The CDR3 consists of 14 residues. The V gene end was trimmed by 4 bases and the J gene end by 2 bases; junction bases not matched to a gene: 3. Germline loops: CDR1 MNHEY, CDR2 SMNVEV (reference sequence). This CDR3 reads CASSWTGRNYGYTF. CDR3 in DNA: TGTGCCAGCAGTTGGACAGGGCGCAACTATGGCTACACCTTC.

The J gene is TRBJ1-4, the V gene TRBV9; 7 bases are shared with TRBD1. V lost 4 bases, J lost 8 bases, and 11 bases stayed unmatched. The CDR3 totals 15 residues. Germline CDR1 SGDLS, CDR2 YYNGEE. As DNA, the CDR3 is TGTGCCAGCAGCCCGGGGACAGAAACTCCAGAAAAACTGTTTTTT. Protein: CASSPGTETPEKLFF. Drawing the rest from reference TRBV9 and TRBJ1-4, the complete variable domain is DSGVTQTPKHLITATGQRVTLRCSPRSGDLSVYWYQQSLDQGLQFLIQYYNGEERAKGNILERFSAQQFPDLHSELNLSSLELGDSALYFCASSPGTETPEKLFFGSGTQLSVL.

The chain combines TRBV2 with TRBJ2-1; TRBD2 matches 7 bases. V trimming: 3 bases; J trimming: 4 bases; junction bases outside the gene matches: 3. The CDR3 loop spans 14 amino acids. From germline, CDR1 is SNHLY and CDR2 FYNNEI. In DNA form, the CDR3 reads TGTGCCAGCAGTGACCGGGAGGTATACAATGAGCAGTTCTTC. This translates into CASSDREVYNEQFF.

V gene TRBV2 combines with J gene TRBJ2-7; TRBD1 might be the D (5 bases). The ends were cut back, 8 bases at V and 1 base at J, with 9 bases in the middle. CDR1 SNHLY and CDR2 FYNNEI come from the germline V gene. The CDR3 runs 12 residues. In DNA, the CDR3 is TGTGCCAGCCACAGGTGGTCCTACGAGCAGTACTTC. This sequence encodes CASHRWSYEQYF.

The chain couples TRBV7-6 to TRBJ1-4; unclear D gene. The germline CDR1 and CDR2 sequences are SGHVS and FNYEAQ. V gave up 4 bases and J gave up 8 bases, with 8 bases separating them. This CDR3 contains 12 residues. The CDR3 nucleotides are TGTGCCAGCAGCTCGACTGGCGAAAAACTGTTTTTT. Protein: CASSSTGEKLFF.

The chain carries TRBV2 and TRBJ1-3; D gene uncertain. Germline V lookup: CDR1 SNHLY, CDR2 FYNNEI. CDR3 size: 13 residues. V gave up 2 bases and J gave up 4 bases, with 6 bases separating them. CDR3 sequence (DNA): TGTGCCAGCAGTGAACAGTCCGGAAACACCATATATTTT. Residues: CASSEQSGNTIYF.

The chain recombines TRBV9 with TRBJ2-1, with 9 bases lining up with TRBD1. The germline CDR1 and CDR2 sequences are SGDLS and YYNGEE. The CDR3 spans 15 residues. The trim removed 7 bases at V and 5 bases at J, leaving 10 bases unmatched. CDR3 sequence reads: CASSRGQGGHNEQFF. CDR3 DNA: TGTGCCAGCTCCCGGGGACAGGGAGGTCACAATGAGCAGTTCTTC.

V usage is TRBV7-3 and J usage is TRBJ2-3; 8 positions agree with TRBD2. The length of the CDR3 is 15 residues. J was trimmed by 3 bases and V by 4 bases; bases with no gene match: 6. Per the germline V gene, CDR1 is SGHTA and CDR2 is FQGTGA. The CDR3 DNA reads TGTGCCAGCAGCTCCAGCGGGGGAGGTACAGATACGCAGTATTTT. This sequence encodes CASSSSGGGTDTQYF. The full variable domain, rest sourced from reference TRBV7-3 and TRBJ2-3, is GAGVSQTPSNKVTEKGKYVELRCDPISGHTALYWYRQSLGQGPEFLIYFQGTGAADDSGLPNDRFFAVRPEGSVSTLKIQRTERGDSAVYLCASSSSGGGTDTQYFGPGTRLTVL.

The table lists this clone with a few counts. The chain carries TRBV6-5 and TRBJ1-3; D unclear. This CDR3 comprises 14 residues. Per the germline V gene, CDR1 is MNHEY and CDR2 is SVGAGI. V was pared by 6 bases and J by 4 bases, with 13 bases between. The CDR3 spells CASREGSPGNTIYF. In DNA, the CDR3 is TGTGCCAGCAGAGAAGGGAGTCCAGGAAACACCATATATTTT.

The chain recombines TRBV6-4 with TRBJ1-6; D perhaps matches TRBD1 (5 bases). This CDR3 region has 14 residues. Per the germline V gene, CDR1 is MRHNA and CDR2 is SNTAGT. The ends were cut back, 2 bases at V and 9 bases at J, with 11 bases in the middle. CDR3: CASSDTREGSPLHF. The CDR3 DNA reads TGTGCCAGCAGTGACACCAGGGAGGGTTCACCCCTCCACTTT.

CDR3 residues: CASSRGTSGNEKLFF. The CDR3 nucleotides are TGTGCCAGCAGCCGGGGAACATCGGGAAATGAAAAACTGTTTTTT. This sequence joins TRBV7-9 and TRBJ1-4, with no clear D. The CDR3 totals 15 residues. Trimming took off 5 bases at V and 5 bases at J, with 15 bases between the two ends. Germline CDR1 SEHNR, CDR2 FQNEAQ (reference sequence).